These 2 T cell receptor beta chains originate from one sample sequenced in a study of blood T cell repertoires in COVID-19. This table comes from immunoSEQ multiplex PCR, and its TCRdb copy is limited to in-frame clones, with some not included. Found here are about 200,000 clones, 70% to 90% of them singletons; the top ten hold roughly a fifth. Sequenced: peripheral blood. The receptor source for this set is a man in his 60s with active or convalescent COVID-19.

The chain uses TRBV19 and TRBJ2-7, with a possible D match to TRBD1 (6 bases). Germline V CDR1 and CDR2: LNHDA, SQIVND (reference sequence). V was cut by 3 bases and J by 3 bases, with 15 bases left in between. The CDR3 totals 15 residues. The CDR3 nucleotides read TGTGCCAGTAGTATGGTCGCAGGGGAGTACTACGAGCAGTACTTC. Translation: CASSMVAGEYYEQYF.

J is TRBJ2-7 and V is TRBV2; 11 positions agree with TRBD1. Trimming at V came to 6 bases and at J to 5 bases, leaving 9 bases not matched to a gene. The CDR3 consists of 15 residues. CDR1 is SNHLY, CDR2 FYNNEI, per germline. CDR3 residues: CASRARTGGADEQYF. DNA of the CDR3: TGTGCCAGCAGAGCTAGGACAGGGGGCGCGGACGAGCAGTACTTC.